The clone carrying this T cell receptor (beta chain) was observed many times. The antigen remains undetermined. This entry is derived from a study of T-cell reconstitution after alpha-beta-depleted transplantation in children. Per the germline V gene, CDR1 is MDHEN and CDR2 is SYDVKM. Trimming cost V 7 bases and J 6 bases; bases outside gene matches: 8. This CDR3 spans 14 amino acids. Study findings and constraints: In some patients, recipient T cells and intrathymic progenitors surviving conditioning explained high day-60 diversity. From newly produced T cells came most of the T-cell counts and diversity one year after transplant. By about two months after transplant, alpha-beta T cells reportedly arose from several hundred graft clones that had expanded.

Library preparation (for TCRbeta) was performed with unique molecular identifiers. One entry per CDR3 protein, called by TCRdb with MiXCR from the PCR reads. The data hold 330,000 or so distinct CDR3 sequences, with about 9.4% observed a single time. The rearrangement links TRBV28 to TRBJ2-1, with 8 bases matching TRBD2. The material was PBMCs, obtained before TCRalphabeta/CD19-depleted stem cell transplant. This sequence was found in a boy under two years old with acute myeloid leukemia, due to receive a stem cell transplant. CDR3 nucleotides: TGTGCCAGCAAAAGGGCGGGGGGAGGCAATGAGCAGTTCTTC. Its translation: CASKRAGGGNEQFF. Together with reference TRBV28 and TRBJ2-1, the CDR3 gives the full variable domain: DVKVTQSSRYLVKRTGEKVFLECVQDMDHENMFWYRQDPGLGLRLIYFSYDVKMKEKGDIPEGYSVSREKKERFSLILESASTNQTSMYLCASKRAGGGNEQFFGPGTRLTVL.